These 26 T cell receptor beta chains were sequenced from one sample in a study of cytomegalovirus exposure and HLA in healthy donors. Use of 60 Vbeta and 13 Jbeta primers characterized the PCR. Clones were read by immunoSEQ multiplex PCR, and TCRdb kept only the in-frame ones, dropping some. This sample has approximately 220,000 clones, with about 80% found just once. Sequences were obtained from PBMCs. These receptors originate from a girl aged 10 to 17 in good health and CMV-seronegative.

The chain recombines TRBV25-1 with TRBJ1-2; D call uncertain. Germline V gene lookup returns CDR1 MGHDK and CDR2 SYGVNS. The germline V and J ends were trimmed by 4 bases and 4 bases, with 4 bases remaining between them. The CDR3 has 11 amino acids. DNA for the CDR3: TGTGCCAGCAGTGCAGGCTATGGCTACACCTTC. It codes for CASSAGYGYTF.

The V call is TRBV9, the J call TRBJ1-2, with D uncertain. This CDR3 spans 15 amino acids. Per germline, CDR1 SGDLS and CDR2 YYNGEE. Trimming cost V 0 bases and J 5 bases, with 14 bases left between them. In DNA, the CDR3 is TGTGCCAGCAGCGTAGGCGGGCAGCGAACATATGGCTACACCTTC. This sequence encodes CASSVGGQRTYGYTF.

V usage is TRBV10-3 and J usage is TRBJ2-7, with 7 nucleotides matching TRBD1. Germline CDR1 ENHRY, CDR2 SYGVKD. V lost 6 bases and J lost 4; bases outside the gene matches: 12. This CDR3 contains 15 residues. The CDR3 nucleotides are TGTGCCATCAGCCCCGTGACGGGACAGAATTACGAGCAGTACTTC. As protein: CAISPVTGQNYEQYF.

The V and J genes are TRBV15 and TRBJ1-2; tentatively, D is TRBD1 (6 bases). The CDR3 is 17 amino acids. Trimming shortened V by 2 bases and J by 0 bases, and 16 bases separated the two germline ends. CDR1 and CDR2 from the germline V gene are LNHNV and YYDKDF (reference sequence). The CDR3 loop reads CATSRFSGKGANYGYTF. The CDR3 nucleotides are TGTGCCACCAGCAGATTTAGTGGGAAGGGGGCTAACTATGGCTACACCTTC.

This chain links TRBV10-3 with TRBJ1-2; 9 positions agree with TRBD1. This CDR3 has 14 amino acids. Germline-derived CDR1 and CDR2 are ENHRY and SYGVKD. V trimming: 7 bases; J trimming: 5 bases; junction bases outside the gene matches: 8. The CDR3 DNA reads TGTGCCATCAAAGGACAGGGGCTCCCTTATGGCTACACCTTC. This gives the protein CAIKGQGLPYGYTF.

This chain uses TRBV7-9 with TRBJ2-5, with a tentative D call TRBD2 (7 bases). Germline CDR1 and CDR2: SEHNR and FQNEAQ (reference sequence). Trimming removed 5 bases at V and 4 bases at J, with 26 bases between. The CDR3 runs to 18 residues. CDR3 loop: CASSTPGAGGRMGETQYF. As DNA, the CDR3 is TGTGCCAGCAGCACCCCAGGGGCCGGGGGGCGGATGGGAGAGACCCAGTACTTC.

CDR3 in amino acids: CASSEVGGSYEQYF. The CDR3 nucleotides are TGTGCCAGCAGCGAGGTCGGCGGCTCCTACGAGCAGTACTTC. The chain combines TRBV28 with TRBJ2-7; D unclear. In germline, CDR1 is MDHEN, CDR2 SYDVKM. Trimming took off 6 bases at V and 0 bases at J, with 12 bases between the two ends. There are 14 residues in the CDR3.

The CDR3 DNA follows: TGTGCCAGCAGCTTTGGCCGAACATGGGGGCTGAATCTGAGCTACTACAATGAGCAGTTCTTC. This sequence encodes CASSFGRTWGLNLSYYNEQFF. The chain links TRBV13 to TRBJ2-1; D possibly corresponds to TRBD1 (6 bases). The V end lost 3 bases, the J end lost 3 bases, and 30 bases lay between the germline ends. This CDR3 has 21 amino acids. Germline lookup yields CDR1 PRHDT and CDR2 FYEKMQ (reference sequence). The full variable domain, with the rest looked up from reference TRBV13 and TRBJ2-1, is AAGVIQSPRHLIKEKRETATLKCYPIPRHDTVYWYQQGPGQDPQFLISFYEKMQSDKGSIPDRFSAQQFSDYHSELNMSSLELGDSALYFCASSFGRTWGLNLSYYNEQFFGPGTRLTVL.

CDR3 sequence reads: CASSVGSGQGTWNEQFF. As DNA, the CDR3 is TGTGCCAGCAGCGTAGGTTCGGGACAGGGCACATGGAATGAGCAGTTCTTC. The genes are TRBV9 and TRBJ2-1, with 9 bases aligning to TRBD1. The CDR3 totals 17 residues. Germline V gene data show CDR1 as SGDLS and CDR2 as YYNGEE. The V gene end was trimmed by 0 bases and the J gene end by 7 bases; junction bases not matched to a gene: 11.

This chain uses TRBV6-1 with TRBJ2-1, with D tentatively TRBD2 (5 bases). Trimming pared 7 bases from V and 9 bases from J, leaving 16 bases between. The CDR3 is 13 residues long. Germline V lookup: CDR1 MNHNS, CDR2 SASEGT. The CDR3 region is CASTGGPQREQFF. The CDR3 DNA sequence: TGTGCCAGCACGGGCGGGCCCCAACGTGAGCAGTTCTTC.

J is TRBJ1-3 and V is TRBV6-1, with no clear D. The length of the CDR3 is 14 residues. Germline V gene lookup returns CDR1 MNHNS and CDR2 SASEGT. V lost 4 bases and J 0 bases, leaving 7 bases between the germline ends. For the CDR3, the DNA is TGTGCCAGCAGTGTTCGAGACTCTGGAAACACCATATATTTT. As protein: CASSVRDSGNTIYF.

This clone was seen just once. The chain is built from TRBV27 and TRBJ2-7; possibly TRBD1 for D (7 bases). Germline lookup yields CDR1 MNHEY and CDR2 SMNVEV (reference sequence). V was trimmed by 6 bases and J by 3 bases, leaving 18 bases between them. CDR3 size: 15 residues. The CDR3 protein is CASSLGGQSYYEQYF. Here the CDR3 DNA reads TGTGCCAGCAGCTTGGGGGGACAGTCATACTACGAGCAGTACTTC.

The chain combines TRBV30 with TRBJ2-5, with D maybe TRBD2 (6 bases). CDR3 length: 15 residues. V was clipped by 3 bases and J by 4 bases, with 18 bases between them. The germline gives CDR1 GTSNPN, CDR2 SVGIG (reference sequence). The CDR3 DNA sequence: TGTGCCTGGAGGGAGGGACTCCCACGGGGAGAGACCCAGTACTTC. Protein product: CAWREGLPRGETQYF.

The V call is TRBV10-3, the J call TRBJ1-2; 7 nucleotides line up with TRBD1. The CDR3 length is 15 residues. The V gene end was trimmed by 7 bases and the J gene end by 2 bases; junction bases not matched to a gene: 10. Per germline, CDR1 ENHRY and CDR2 SYGVKD. In nucleotides, the CDR3 is TGTGCCATCACCTCCGACAGGGTCCAAAACTATGGCTACACCTTC. It yields the protein CAITSDRVQNYGYTF.

This clone appeared a single time. The V gene is TRBV25-1, the J gene TRBJ1-2; a possible D gene is TRBD1 (6 bases). The germline gives CDR1 MGHDK, CDR2 SYGVNS. Trimming shortened V by 3 bases and J by 3 bases, and 17 bases separated the two germline ends. This CDR3 is 16 amino acids long. The CDR3: CASSDRAGAGDYGYTF. In nucleotides, the CDR3 is TGTGCCAGCAGTGATCGCGCGGGGGCTGGGGACTATGGCTACACCTTC.

The V gene is TRBV6-5, the J gene TRBJ2-4; possibly TRBD1 for D (5 bases). With 6 bases removed from V and 0 bases from J, the gap between germline ends came to 6 bases. Germline CDR1 is MNHEY and CDR2 is SVGAGI. The CDR3 has 13 amino acids. In nucleotides, the CDR3 is TGTGCCAGCAGAGGGGTAGCCAAAAACATTCAGTACTTC. Translation: CASRGVAKNIQYF.

DNA for the CDR3: TGTGCCATCAGTGGGGACAGGGGCACGGGGGAGCAGTACTTC. It yields the protein CAISGDRGTGEQYF. V and J are TRBV10-3 and TRBJ2-5; TRBD1 aligns across 10 bases. CDR1 is ENHRY and CDR2 is SYGVKD in the germline V gene. The CDR3 covers 14 residues. J gave up 11 bases and V 4 bases, and 10 bases lay outside the gene matches.

The CDR3 here is CASSEYSRPGLDTQYF. CDR3 nucleotides: TGTGCCAGCAGTGAATATAGTAGGCCGGGATTGGATACGCAGTATTTT. J is TRBJ2-3 and V is TRBV25-1, with TRBD2 as a possible D gene (5 bases). With 0 bases removed from V and 6 bases from J, the gap between germline ends came to 16 bases. The CDR3 is 16 residues long. Germline lookup yields CDR1 MGHDK and CDR2 SYGVNS.

This clone has a handful of counts. The chain couples TRBV25-1 to TRBJ1-1; no clear D gene. Looked up from germline, CDR1 is MGHDK and CDR2 is SYGVNS. Trimming cost V 5 bases and J 6 bases, with 10 bases left between them. The CDR3 is 12 residues long. This CDR3 reads CASSWGAAEAFF. The CDR3 DNA sequence: TGTGCCAGCAGTTGGGGAGCGGCTGAAGCTTTCTTT.

The chain is built from TRBV7-3 and TRBJ2-1; 12 bases map to TRBD2. Per the germline V gene, CDR1 is SGHTA and CDR2 is FQGTGA. The CDR3 contains 14 residues. J gave up 10 bases and V 5 bases, and 6 bases lay outside the gene matches. CDR3: CASSTGLAGMEQFF. Written as DNA, the CDR3 is TGTGCCAGCAGCACCGGACTAGCGGGGATGGAGCAGTTCTTC.

The chain employs TRBV10-1 and TRBJ2-3, with D unresolved. From germline, CDR1 is WNHNN and CDR2 SYGVQD (reference sequence). The ends were cut back, 3 bases at V and 7 bases at J, with 11 bases in the middle. The CDR3 is 13 residues long. The CDR3 bases are TGCGCCAGCAGTGATCCGAGATTTAATACGCAGTATTTT. Translated: CASSDPRFNTQYF.

The CDR3 here is CASSLGQSIYEQYF. The CDR3 DNA is TGTGCCAGCAGCTTGGGACAGAGTATCTACGAGCAGTACTTC. V usage is TRBV5-6 and J usage is TRBJ2-7; possibly TRBD1 for D (5 bases). Trimming took off 0 bases at V and 3 bases at J, with 10 bases between the two ends. Germline V gene sequence: CDR1 SGHDT, CDR2 YYEEEE. The CDR3 covers 14 residues.

The rearrangement links TRBV7-9 to TRBJ2-3; tentative D call: TRBD1 (5 bases). The CDR3 sequence is 13 residues long. Per the germline V gene, CDR1 is SEHNR and CDR2 is FQNEAQ (reference sequence). Trimming took off 1 base at V and 5 bases at J, with 7 bases between the two ends. CDR3 amino acids: CASSLGGQDTQYF. The CDR3 DNA follows: TGTGCCAGCAGCTTAGGGGGCCAAGATACGCAGTATTTT.

This clone was detected a few times. V and J are TRBV4-1 and TRBJ1-5; 7 nucleotides agree with TRBD1. The CDR3 has 20 residues. V lost 0 bases and J lost 6; bases outside the gene matches: 20. Germline V lookup: CDR1 MGHRA, CDR2 YSYEKL. CDR3 in amino acids: CASSQDVGGLGGALGQPQHF. CDR3 DNA sequence: TGCGCCAGCAGCCAAGATGTAGGGGGCTTAGGAGGGGCGTTGGGTCAGCCCCAGCATTTT.

V and J are TRBV27 and TRBJ2-4, with a weak D call TRBD2 (6 bases). This CDR3 comprises 14 residues. Germline CDR1 is MNHEY and CDR2 is SMNVEV (reference sequence). The germline V and J ends were trimmed by 2 bases and 3 bases, with 8 bases remaining between them. The CDR3 here is CASSLAGSKNIQYF. Here the CDR3 DNA reads TGTGCCAGCAGTTTAGCCGGGAGCAAAAACATTCAGTACTTC.

J is TRBJ1-4 and V is TRBV7-3; 9 bases are shared with TRBD1. The V and J ends lost 4 bases and 8 bases, in that order; junction bases with no gene match: 14. This CDR3 region has 17 residues. Germline assignment: CDR1 SGHTA and CDR2 FQGTGA. In DNA, the CDR3 is TGTGCCAGCAGCTCCCCCCGGGACAGGGATTCGGGGGAAAAACTGTTTTTT. Translating it yields CASSSPRDRDSGEKLFF.